This T cell receptor beta chain was captured in a study of a mutant IDH1 vaccine in newly diagnosed glioma. Study-wide context: Patients got their first vaccination 4-6 weeks after radiotherapy alone, or with temozolomide cycles. The therapy given earlier, which was standard therapy, consisted of radiotherapy, temozolomide, or both, and most of the patients received both.

This table comes from immunoSEQ multiplex PCR, and its TCRdb copy is limited to in-frame clones, with some not included. The sample lists roughly 45,000 clones; about four fifths were seen once. Time point noted: week 23, last vaccination. A single vaccine dose contained 300 ug of mutant IDH1 20-mer peptide, and topical imiquimod was used with it. Details on this clone: What it binds is unknown.

Sequencing used PBMCs, obtained from a glioma patient whose treatment included an IDH1 peptide vaccine. The TCR originated in a woman in her late teens or twenties with glioma. Some clones in this sample may be carry-over from other donors' samples.

The CDR3 region is CASSLDGTGVNTEAFF. For the CDR3, the DNA is TGTGCCAGCAGCTTAGATGGGACAGGGGTAAACACTGAAGCTTTCTTT. The gene calls are TRBV11-3 and TRBJ1-1, with 10 positions matching TRBD1. V shed 0 bases, J shed 2 bases, and the junction held 3 bases outside the gene matches. The CDR3 extends over 16 amino acids. Germline V gene sequence: CDR1 SGHNT, CDR2 YENEEA. The full variable domain, with the rest looked up from reference TRBV11-3 and TRBJ1-1, is EAGVVQSPRYKIIEKKQPVAFWCNPISGHNTLYWYLQNLGQGPELLIRYENEEAVDDSQLPKDRFSAERLKGVDSTLKIQPAELGDSAVYLCASSLDGTGVNTEAFFGQGTRLTVV.